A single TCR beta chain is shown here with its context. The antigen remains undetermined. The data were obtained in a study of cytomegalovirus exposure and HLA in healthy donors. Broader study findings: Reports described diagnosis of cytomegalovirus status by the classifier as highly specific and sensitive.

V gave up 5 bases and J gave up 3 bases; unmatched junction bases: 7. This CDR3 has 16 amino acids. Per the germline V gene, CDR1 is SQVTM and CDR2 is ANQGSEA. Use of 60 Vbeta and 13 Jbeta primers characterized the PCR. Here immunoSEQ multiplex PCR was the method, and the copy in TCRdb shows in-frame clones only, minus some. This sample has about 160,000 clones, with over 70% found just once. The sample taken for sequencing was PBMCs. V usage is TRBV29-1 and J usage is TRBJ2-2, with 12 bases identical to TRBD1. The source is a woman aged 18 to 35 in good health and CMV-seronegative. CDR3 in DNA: TGCAGCGTTCTCATCGGGACAGGGGGCTACACCGGGGAGCTGTTTTTT. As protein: CSVLIGTGGYTGELFF.